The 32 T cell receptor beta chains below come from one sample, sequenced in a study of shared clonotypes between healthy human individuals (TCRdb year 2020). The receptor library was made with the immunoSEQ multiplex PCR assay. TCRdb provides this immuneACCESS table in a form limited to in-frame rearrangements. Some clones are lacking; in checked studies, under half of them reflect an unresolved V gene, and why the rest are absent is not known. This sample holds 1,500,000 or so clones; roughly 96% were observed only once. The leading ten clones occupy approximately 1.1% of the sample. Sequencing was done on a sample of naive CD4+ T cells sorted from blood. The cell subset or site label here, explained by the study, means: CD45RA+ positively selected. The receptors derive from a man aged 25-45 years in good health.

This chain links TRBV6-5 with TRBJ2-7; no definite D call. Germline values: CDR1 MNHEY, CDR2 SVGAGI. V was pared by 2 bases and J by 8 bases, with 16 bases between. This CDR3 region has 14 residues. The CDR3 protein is CASSYVAGNWKQYF. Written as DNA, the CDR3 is TGTGCCAGCAGTTACGTCGCCGGCAACTGGAAGCAGTACTTC.

In DNA, the CDR3 is TGTGCCAGCAGCGGGACAGCCACTGAAGCTTTCTTT. Translated, it gives CASSGTATEAFF. The chain is built from TRBV6-5 and TRBJ1-1, with 7 bases that match TRBD1. V dropped 6 bases and J dropped 4; count of bases not matched to a gene: 2. CDR1 MNHEY and CDR2 SVGAGI come from the germline V gene. This CDR3 contains 12 residues.

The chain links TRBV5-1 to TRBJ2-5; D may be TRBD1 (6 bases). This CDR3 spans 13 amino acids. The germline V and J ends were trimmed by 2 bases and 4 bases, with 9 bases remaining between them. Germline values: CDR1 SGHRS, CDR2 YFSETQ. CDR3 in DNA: TGCGCCAGCAGCTTCGGACAGACAGAGACCCAGTACTTC. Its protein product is CASSFGQTETQYF.

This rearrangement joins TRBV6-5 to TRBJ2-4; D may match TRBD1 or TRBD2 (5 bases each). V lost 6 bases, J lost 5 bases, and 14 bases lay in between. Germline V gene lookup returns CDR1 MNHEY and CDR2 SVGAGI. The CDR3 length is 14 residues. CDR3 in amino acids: CASSLGVTENIQYF. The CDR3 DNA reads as TGTGCCAGCAGCCTGGGGGTGACCGAAAACATTCAGTACTTC.

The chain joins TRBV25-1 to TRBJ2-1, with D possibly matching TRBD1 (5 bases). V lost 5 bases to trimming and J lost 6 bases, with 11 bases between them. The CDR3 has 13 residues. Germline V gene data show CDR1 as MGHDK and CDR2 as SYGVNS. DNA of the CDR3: TGTGCCAGCAGTCAAGGGGCCCTCAATGAGCAGTTCTTC. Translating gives CASSQGALNEQFF.

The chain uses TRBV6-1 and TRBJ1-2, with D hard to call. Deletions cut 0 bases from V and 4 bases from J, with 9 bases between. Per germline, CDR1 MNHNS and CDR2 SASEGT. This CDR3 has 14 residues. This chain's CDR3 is CASSEAGSSYGYTF. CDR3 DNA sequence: TGTGCCAGCAGTGAAGCGGGGTCCTCCTATGGCTACACCTTC.

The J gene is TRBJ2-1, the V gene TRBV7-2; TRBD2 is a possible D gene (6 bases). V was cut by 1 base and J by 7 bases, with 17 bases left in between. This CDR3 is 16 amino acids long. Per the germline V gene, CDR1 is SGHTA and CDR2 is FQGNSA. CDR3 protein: CASSLGRVPLLNEQFF. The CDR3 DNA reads TGTGCCAGCAGCTTAGGGAGGGTTCCCCTCTTGAATGAGCAGTTCTTC.

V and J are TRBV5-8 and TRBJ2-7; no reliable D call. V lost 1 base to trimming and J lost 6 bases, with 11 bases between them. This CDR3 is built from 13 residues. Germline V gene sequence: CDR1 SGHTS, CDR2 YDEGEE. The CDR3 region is CASSLSRWGEQYF. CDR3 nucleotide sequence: TGTGCCAGCAGCTTGAGTAGATGGGGCGAGCAGTACTTC. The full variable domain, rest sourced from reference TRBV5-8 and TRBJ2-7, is EAGVTQSPTHLIKTRGQQATLRCSPISGHTSVYWYQQALGLGLQFLLWYDEGEERNRGNFPPRFSGRQFPNYSSELNVNALELEDSALYLCASSLSRWGEQYFGPGTRLTVT.

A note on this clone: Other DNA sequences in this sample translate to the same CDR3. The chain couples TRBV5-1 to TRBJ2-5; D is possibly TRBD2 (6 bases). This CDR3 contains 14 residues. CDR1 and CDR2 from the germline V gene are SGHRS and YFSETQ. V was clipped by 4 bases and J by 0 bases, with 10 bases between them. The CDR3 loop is CASSPGDYQETQYF. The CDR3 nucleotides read TGCGCCAGCAGCCCCGGGGACTACCAAGAGACCCAGTACTTC.

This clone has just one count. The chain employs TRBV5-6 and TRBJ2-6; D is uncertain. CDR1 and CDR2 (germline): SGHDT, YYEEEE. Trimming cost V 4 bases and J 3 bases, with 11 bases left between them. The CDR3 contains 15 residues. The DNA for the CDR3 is TGTGCCAGCAGCATAAGGGTTAGTGGGGCCAACGTCCTGACTTTC. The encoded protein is CASSIRVSGANVLTF.

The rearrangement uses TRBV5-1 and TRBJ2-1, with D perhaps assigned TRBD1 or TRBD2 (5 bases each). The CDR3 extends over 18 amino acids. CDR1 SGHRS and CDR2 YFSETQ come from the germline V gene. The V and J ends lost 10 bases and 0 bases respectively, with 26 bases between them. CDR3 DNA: TGCGCCCCCTACCGGGGCGGATTAACCAGCATCTCCTACAATGAGCAGTTCTTC. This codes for CAPYRGGLTSISYNEQFF.

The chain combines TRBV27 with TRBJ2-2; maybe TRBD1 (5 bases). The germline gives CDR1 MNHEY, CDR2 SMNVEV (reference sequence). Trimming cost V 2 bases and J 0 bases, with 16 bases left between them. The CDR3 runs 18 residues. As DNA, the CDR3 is TGTGCCAGCAGTTTACTGTCCCCCCAGGGCCCGAACACCGGGGAGCTGTTTTTT. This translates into CASSLLSPQGPNTGELFF.

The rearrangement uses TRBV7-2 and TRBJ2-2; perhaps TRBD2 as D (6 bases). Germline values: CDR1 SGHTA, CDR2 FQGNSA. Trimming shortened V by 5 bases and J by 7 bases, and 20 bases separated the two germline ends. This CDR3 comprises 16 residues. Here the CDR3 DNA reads TGTGCCAGCAGCCCGCGGGATGTAGTTGTGAACGGGGAGCTGTTTTTT. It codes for CASSPRDVVVNGELFF.

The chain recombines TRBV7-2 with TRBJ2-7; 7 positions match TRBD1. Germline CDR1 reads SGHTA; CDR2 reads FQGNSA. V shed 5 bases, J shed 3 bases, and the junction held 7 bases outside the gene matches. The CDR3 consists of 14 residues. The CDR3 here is CASSGFRDSYEQYF. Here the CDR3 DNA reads TGTGCCAGCAGCGGTTTCCGGGACAGCTACGAGCAGTACTTC.

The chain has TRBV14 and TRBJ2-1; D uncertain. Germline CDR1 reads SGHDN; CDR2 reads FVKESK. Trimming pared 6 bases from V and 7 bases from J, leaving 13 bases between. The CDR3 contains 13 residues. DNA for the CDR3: TGTGCCAGCAGTCGACTTGCGCGGAATGAGCAGTTCTTC. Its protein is CASSRLARNEQFF.

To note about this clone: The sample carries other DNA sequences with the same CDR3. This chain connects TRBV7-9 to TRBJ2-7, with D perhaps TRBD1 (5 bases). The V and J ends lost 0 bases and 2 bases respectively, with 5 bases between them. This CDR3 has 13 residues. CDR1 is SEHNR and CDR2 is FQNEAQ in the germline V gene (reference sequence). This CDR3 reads CASSLAGAYEQYF. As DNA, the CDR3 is TGTGCCAGCAGCTTAGCAGGGGCCTACGAGCAGTACTTC.

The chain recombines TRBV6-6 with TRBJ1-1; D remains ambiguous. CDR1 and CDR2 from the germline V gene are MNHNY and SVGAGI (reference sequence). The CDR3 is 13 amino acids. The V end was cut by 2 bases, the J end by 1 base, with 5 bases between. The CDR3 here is CASSYGPNTEAFF. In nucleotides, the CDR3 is TGTGCCAGCAGTTACGGCCCGAACACTGAAGCTTTCTTT.

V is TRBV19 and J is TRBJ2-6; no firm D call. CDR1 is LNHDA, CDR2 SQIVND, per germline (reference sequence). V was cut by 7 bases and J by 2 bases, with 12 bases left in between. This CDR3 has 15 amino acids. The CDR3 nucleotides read TGTGCCAGTACCTCTTTTGGGGCTGGGGCCAACGTCCTGACTTTC. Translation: CASTSFGAGANVLTF.

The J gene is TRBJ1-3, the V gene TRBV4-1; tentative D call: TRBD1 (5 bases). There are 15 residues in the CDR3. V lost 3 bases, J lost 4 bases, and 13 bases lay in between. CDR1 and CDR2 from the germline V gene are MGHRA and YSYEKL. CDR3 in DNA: TGCGCCAGCAGCCAGGTGGCAGGGCAAGGAAACACCATATATTTT. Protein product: CASSQVAGQGNTIYF.

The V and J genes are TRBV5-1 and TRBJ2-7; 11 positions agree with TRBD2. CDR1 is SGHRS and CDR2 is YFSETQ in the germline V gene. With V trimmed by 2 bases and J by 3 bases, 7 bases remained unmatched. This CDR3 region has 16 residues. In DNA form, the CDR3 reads TGCGCCAGCAGCTTAACTAGCGGGAGTAGTAGCTACGAGCAGTACTTC. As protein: CASSLTSGSSSYEQYF.

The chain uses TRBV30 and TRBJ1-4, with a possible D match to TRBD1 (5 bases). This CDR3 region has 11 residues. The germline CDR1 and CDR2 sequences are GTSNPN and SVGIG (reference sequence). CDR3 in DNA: TGTGCTAATAGACAGTACTCAAAACTGTTTTTT. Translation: CANRQYSKLFF.

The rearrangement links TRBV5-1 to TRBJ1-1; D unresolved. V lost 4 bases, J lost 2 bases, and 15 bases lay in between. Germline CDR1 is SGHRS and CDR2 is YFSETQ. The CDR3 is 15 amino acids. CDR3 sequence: CASSALGSKNTEAFF. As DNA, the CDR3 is TGCGCCAGCAGCGCTTTGGGATCTAAAAACACTGAAGCTTTCTTT.

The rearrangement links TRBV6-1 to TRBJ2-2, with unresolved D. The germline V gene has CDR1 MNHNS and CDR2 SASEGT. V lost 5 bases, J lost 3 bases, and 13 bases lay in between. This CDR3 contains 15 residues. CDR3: CASSPLSGHTGELFF. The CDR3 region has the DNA TGTGCCAGCAGTCCCCTATCCGGCCACACCGGGGAGCTGTTTTTT.

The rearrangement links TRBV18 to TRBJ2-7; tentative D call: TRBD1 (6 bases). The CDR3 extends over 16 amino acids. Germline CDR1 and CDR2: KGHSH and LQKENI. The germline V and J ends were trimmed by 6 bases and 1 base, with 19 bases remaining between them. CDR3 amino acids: CASSPAAGAISYEQYF. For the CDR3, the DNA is TGTGCCAGCTCCCCGGCAGCAGGGGCGATTTCCTACGAGCAGTACTTC.

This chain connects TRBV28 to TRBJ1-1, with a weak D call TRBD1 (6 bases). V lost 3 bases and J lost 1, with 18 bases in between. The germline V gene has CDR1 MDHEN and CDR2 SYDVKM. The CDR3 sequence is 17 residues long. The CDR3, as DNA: TGTGCCAGCAGTTTCTTCAGGGGACGACCAACGAACACTGAAGCTTTCTTT. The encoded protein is CASSFFRGRPTNTEAFF.

The CDR3 sequence: CSVEGQGVFF. DNA of the CDR3: TGCAGCGTTGAGGGACAGGGGGTTTTCTTT. V gene TRBV29-1 combines with J gene TRBJ1-1, with 11 nucleotides matching TRBD1. Looked up from germline, CDR1 is SQVTM and CDR2 is ANQGSEA. The length of the CDR3 is 10 residues. V dropped 3 bases and J dropped 13; count of bases not matched to a gene: 1.

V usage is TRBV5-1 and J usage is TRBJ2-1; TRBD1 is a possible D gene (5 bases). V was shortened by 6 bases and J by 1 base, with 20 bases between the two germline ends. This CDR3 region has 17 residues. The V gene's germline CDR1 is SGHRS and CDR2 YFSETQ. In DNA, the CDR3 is TGCGCCAGCACATCCGGACACACAGCTGGGTCCTACAATGAGCAGTTCTTC. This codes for CASTSGHTAGSYNEQFF.

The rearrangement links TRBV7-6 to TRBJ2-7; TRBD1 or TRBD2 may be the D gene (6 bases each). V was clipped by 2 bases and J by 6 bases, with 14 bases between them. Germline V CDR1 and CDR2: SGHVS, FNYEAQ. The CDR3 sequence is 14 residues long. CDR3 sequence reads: CASSLIEGGGEQYF. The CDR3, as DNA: TGTGCCAGCAGCTTAATCGAGGGGGGCGGCGAGCAGTACTTC.

Here the CDR3 DNA reads TGTGCCAGCAGCCTGGGACTACCTATCTCATCCTACGAGCAGTACTTC. Protein: CASSLGLPISSYEQYF. The rearrangement uses TRBV5-6 and TRBJ2-7; 7 nucleotides agree with TRBD2. The CDR3 runs 16 residues. Germline lookup yields CDR1 SGHDT and CDR2 YYEEEE. V shed 4 bases and J 1 base; nucleotides not matched to a gene: 11.

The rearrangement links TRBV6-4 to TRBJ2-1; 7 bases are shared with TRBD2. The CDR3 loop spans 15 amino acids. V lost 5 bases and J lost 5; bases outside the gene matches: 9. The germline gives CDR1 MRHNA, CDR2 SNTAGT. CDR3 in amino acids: CASSLVGGPDNEQFF. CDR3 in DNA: TGTGCCAGCAGTTTGGTGGGAGGGCCCGACAATGAGCAGTTCTTC.

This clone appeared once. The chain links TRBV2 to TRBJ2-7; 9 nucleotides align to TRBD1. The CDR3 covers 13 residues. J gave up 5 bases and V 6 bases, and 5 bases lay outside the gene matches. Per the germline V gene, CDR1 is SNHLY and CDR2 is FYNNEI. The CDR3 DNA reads TGTGCCAGCAGCCGGGACAGGGACAACGAGCAGTACTTC. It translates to CASSRDRDNEQYF.

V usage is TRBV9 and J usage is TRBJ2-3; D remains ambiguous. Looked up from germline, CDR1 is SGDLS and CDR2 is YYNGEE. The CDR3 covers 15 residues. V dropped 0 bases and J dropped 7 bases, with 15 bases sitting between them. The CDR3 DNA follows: TGTGCCAGCAGCGTAGGATTCCAGGCGATGTATACGCAGTATTTT. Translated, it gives CASSVGFQAMYTQYF.